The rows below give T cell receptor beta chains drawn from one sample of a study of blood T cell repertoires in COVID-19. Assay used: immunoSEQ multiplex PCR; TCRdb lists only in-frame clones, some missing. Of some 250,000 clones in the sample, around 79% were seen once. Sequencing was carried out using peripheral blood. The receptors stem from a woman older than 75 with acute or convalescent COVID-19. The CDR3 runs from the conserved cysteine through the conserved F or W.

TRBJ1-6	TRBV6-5	CASSYSRGVPNSPLHF
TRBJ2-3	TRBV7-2	CASSPSTDTQYF
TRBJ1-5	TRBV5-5	CASSLLDRVSNQPQHF
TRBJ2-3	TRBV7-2	CSSTRDRVSDTQYF
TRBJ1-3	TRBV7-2	CASSPRVTDTIYF
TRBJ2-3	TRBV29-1	CSVRKGVSTDTQYF
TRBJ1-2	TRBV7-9	CASSSDRESYGYTF
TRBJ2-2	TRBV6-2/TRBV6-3	CASSYSSSEGFGDGELFF
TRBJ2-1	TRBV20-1	CSASSQIEQFF
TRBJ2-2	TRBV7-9	CASSRGETGELFF
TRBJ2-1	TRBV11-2	CASSSILASGSYNEQFF
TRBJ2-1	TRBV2	CASSDRTGGNEQFF
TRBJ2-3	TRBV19	CASSIQGARVAGDTQYF
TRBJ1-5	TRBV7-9	CASSFTGGNKHF
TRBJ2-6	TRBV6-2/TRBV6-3	CASSGPFKSGANVLTF
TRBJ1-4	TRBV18	CASSPGGGNEKLFF
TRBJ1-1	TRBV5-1	CASSLDGGGNTEAFF
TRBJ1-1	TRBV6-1	CASSDRGSTEAFF
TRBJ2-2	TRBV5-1	CASSLQRGNTGELFF
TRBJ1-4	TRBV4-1	CASSQGGDSGLSKLFF
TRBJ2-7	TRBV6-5	CASVPSGGTYEQYF
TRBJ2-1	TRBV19	CASSRSGFDSQFF